What follows are 22 T cell receptor beta chains derived from one specimen sequenced in a study of CD8 T cells in Susac syndrome. A quantity of 0.5 to 1 ug RNA underwent reverse transcription using random hexamers. TCRdb itself ran the immunoSEQ multiplex PCR reads through MiXCR, one entry per CDR3 protein. Here the sample spans 100,000 to 150,000 distinct CDR3 sequences, about 93% being singletons. The sample comprised CD8+ T cells from PBMCs. Every receptor here comes from a human donor with Susac syndrome.

This chain connects TRBV6-5 to TRBJ1-5, with D maybe TRBD1 (5 bases). With 5 bases removed from V and 7 bases from J, the gap between germline ends came to 15 bases. Germline V lookup: CDR1 MNHEY, CDR2 SVGAGI. The CDR3 length is 14 residues. The CDR3 DNA reads TGTGCCAGCAGTGCCGGGACGGCGAGGCAGCCCCAGCATTTT. Translation gives CASSAGTARQPQHF.

CDR3 in DNA: TGTGCCAGCAGTTTTTTTAGGAACACTGAAGCTTTCTTT. Protein product: CASSFFRNTEAFF. J is TRBJ1-1 and V is TRBV28; the D is unclear. V lost 3 bases and J 1 base, leaving 6 bases between the germline ends. The germline CDR1 and CDR2 sequences are MDHEN and SYDVKM. The CDR3 consists of 13 residues.

This chain connects TRBV12-3 or TRBV12-4 to TRBJ1-1, with D unclear. Trimming removed 1 base at V and 8 bases at J, with 11 bases between. CDR3 length: 13 residues. The CDR3 sequence: CASSLEAFGEAFF. In DNA, the CDR3 is TGTGCCAGCAGTTTAGAGGCCTTTGGGGAAGCTTTCTTT.

The genes are TRBV3-1 and TRBJ2-7; D remains unclear. Germline CDR1 and CDR2: LGHDT and YNNKEL (reference sequence). CDR3 size: 12 residues. V lost 8 bases to trimming and J lost 1 base, with 9 bases between them. This chain's CDR3 is CASSSRSYEQYF. The CDR3 coding sequence is TGTGCCAGCTCCTCTAGGTCCTACGAGCAGTACTTC.

V usage is TRBV9 and J usage is TRBJ2-7, with D hard to call. V was cut by 0 bases and J by 4 bases, with 11 bases left in between. Germline V gene lookup returns CDR1 SGDLS and CDR2 YYNGEE. This CDR3 spans 14 amino acids. As DNA, the CDR3 is TGTGCCAGCAGCGTAGAGTCTGGCGCATACGAGCAGTACTTC. Translating it yields CASSVESGAYEQYF. Complete variable domain (other parts from reference TRBV9 and TRBJ2-7): DSGVTQTPKHLITATGQRVTLRCSPRSGDLSVYWYQQSLDQGLQFLIQYYNGEERAKGNILERFSAQQFPDLHSELNLSSLELGDSALYFCASSVESGAYEQYFGPGTRLTVT.

V is TRBV20-1 and J is TRBJ2-1; TRBD2 matches at 10 bases. The CDR3 spans 14 residues. The germline gives CDR1 DFQATT, CDR2 SNEGSKA (reference sequence). With V trimmed by 6 bases and J by 3 bases, 5 bases remained unmatched. This CDR3 reads CSAPLAGDYNEQFF. CDR3 DNA: TGCAGTGCGCCTCTAGCGGGGGACTACAATGAGCAGTTCTTC.

This clonotype was found once. This rearrangement joins TRBV20-1 to TRBJ2-7; TRBD2 is a possible D gene (5 bases). The germline gives CDR1 DFQATT, CDR2 SNEGSKA (reference sequence). The length of the CDR3 is 14 residues. Trimming removed 5 bases at V and 4 bases at J, with 18 bases between. The CDR3 sequence: CSAAVIGVLYEQYF. The CDR3 DNA follows: TGCAGTGCTGCAGTCATCGGGGTGTTGTACGAGCAGTACTTC.

This rearrangement joins TRBV4-1 to TRBJ2-4, with 8 nucleotides matching TRBD1. This CDR3 is built from 16 residues. The trim removed 4 bases at V and 0 bases at J, leaving 5 bases unmatched. Germline V gene lookup returns CDR1 MGHRA and CDR2 YSYEKL. Written as DNA, the CDR3 is TGCGCCAGCAGCCGGGGACAGGTTCTAGCCAAAAACATTCAGTACTTC. Translating it yields CASSRGQVLAKNIQYF.

The V and J genes are TRBV5-6 and TRBJ2-1; TRBD1 agrees at 8 bases. The CDR3 has 16 residues. The junction had 9 bases not matched to a gene; V was cut back by 3 bases and J by 4 bases. Per germline, CDR1 SGHDT and CDR2 YYEEEE. The CDR3 is CASSSRFRDRYNEQFF. The CDR3 bases are TGTGCCAGCAGCTCGCGGTTTAGGGACAGGTACAATGAGCAGTTCTTC. Based on the CDR3 plus reference TRBV5-6 and TRBJ2-1, the full variable domain is DAGVTQSPTHLIKTRGQQVTLRCSPKSGHDTVSWYQQALGQGPQFIFQYYEEEERQRGNFPDRFSGHQFPNYSSELNVNALLLGDSALYLCASSSRFRDRYNEQFFGPGTRLTVL.

This chain joins TRBV6-4 and TRBJ1-2, with a weak D call TRBD1 (6 bases). The CDR3 loop spans 13 amino acids. Trimming cost V 0 bases and J 12 bases, with 14 bases left between them. Per germline, CDR1 MRHNA and CDR2 SNTAGT. This chain's CDR3 is CASSDSETGRHTF. The CDR3 DNA reads as TGTGCCAGCAGTGACTCAGAGACAGGAAGGCACACCTTC.

J is TRBJ1-1 and V is TRBV7-9; possible D gene TRBD1, 6 bases. Germline-derived CDR1 and CDR2 are SEHNR and FQNEAQ (reference sequence). This CDR3 comprises 13 residues. Trimming stripped 5 bases from V and 5 bases from J, with 12 bases between. CDR3 in DNA: TGTGCCAGCAGCACCTCCAGGGGAACTGAAGCTTTCTTT. Amino acid sequence: CASSTSRGTEAFF. The full variable domain, completed using reference TRBV7-9 and TRBJ1-1, is DTGVSQNPRHKITKRGQNVTFRCDPISEHNRLYWYRQTLGQGPEFLTYFQNEAQLEKSRLLSDRFSAERPKGSFSTLEIQRTEQGDSAMYLCASSTSRGTEAFFGQGTRLTVV.

The chain combines TRBV2 with TRBJ2-3; D may be TRBD1 or TRBD2 (5 bases each). Germline CDR1 SNHLY, CDR2 FYNNEI. This CDR3 spans 18 amino acids. V lost 2 bases, J lost 0 bases, and 18 bases lay in between. In nucleotides, the CDR3 is TGTGCCAGCAGTGAAACCCGGTTGAGAGGGGAGAGCACAGATACGCAGTATTTT. Translated: CASSETRLRGESTDTQYF.

The genes are TRBV20-1 and TRBJ2-1; 9 positions match TRBD2. The junction had 13 bases not matched to a gene; V was cut back by 5 bases and J by 8 bases. The CDR3 sequence is 15 residues long. Germline V CDR1 and CDR2: DFQATT, SNEGSKA (reference sequence). CDR3 nucleotides: TGCAGTGCTGCTAGGGGAGCGGGGGGCAGCGATGAGCAGTTCTTC. This gives the protein CSAARGAGGSDEQFF.

The chain joins TRBV9 to TRBJ2-1, with 7 bases matching TRBD2. V was clipped by 0 bases and J by 2 bases; unmatched bases: 2. Germline V gene lookup returns CDR1 SGDLS and CDR2 YYNGEE. The CDR3 totals 15 residues. The CDR3 reads CASSVGRGAYNEQFF. DNA for the CDR3: TGTGCCAGCAGCGTAGGACGGGGGGCCTACAATGAGCAGTTCTTC.

This clonotype was picked up one time. The chain combines TRBV7-9 with TRBJ1-5; possible D gene TRBD1, 6 bases. The CDR3 extends over 14 amino acids. Per the germline V gene, CDR1 is SEHNR and CDR2 is FQNEAQ (reference sequence). Trimming cost V 5 bases and J 3 bases, with 11 bases left between them. Here the CDR3 DNA reads TGTGCCAGCAGCACAGGGTCCCCCAATCAGCCCCAGCATTTT. Translation: CASSTGSPNQPQHF.

The chain has TRBV20-1 and TRBJ2-1, with a possible D match to TRBD1 (6 bases). Germline V gene lookup returns CDR1 DFQATT and CDR2 SNEGSKA (reference sequence). The CDR3 consists of 13 residues. Trimming pared 5 bases from V and 3 bases from J, leaving 11 bases between. The CDR3 bases are TGCAGTGCTCCGGACAGCTTCTACAATGAGCAGTTCTTC. Its translation is CSAPDSFYNEQFF.

This rearrangement joins TRBV20-1 to TRBJ2-2; D gene unclear. Germline CDR1 is DFQATT and CDR2 is SNEGSKA (reference sequence). V was cut by 6 bases and J by 6 bases, with 11 bases left in between. There are 12 residues in the CDR3. CDR3 DNA: TGCAGTGCCCACGTCGAGCCCGGGGAGCTGTTTTTT. It is translated as CSAHVEPGELFF.

The chain uses TRBV4-1 and TRBJ2-5; 8 bases map to TRBD2. CDR1 is MGHRA and CDR2 is YSYEKL in the germline V gene. The CDR3 loop spans 17 amino acids. After removal of 0 bases from V and 5 bases from J, the junction contained 11 bases not matched to a gene. This CDR3 reads CASSQERPAGAGETQYF. Written as DNA, the CDR3 is TGCGCCAGCAGCCAAGAACGACCAGCGGGAGCGGGGGAGACCCAGTACTTC.

The chain's CDR3 is CASSFHGTPRFRWDTEAFF. In DNA, the CDR3 is TGTGCCAGCAGTTTCCACGGGACCCCGCGTTTCAGGTGGGACACTGAAGCTTTCTTT. This chain connects TRBV28 to TRBJ1-1; a possible D gene is TRBD1 (5 bases). Looked up from germline, CDR1 is MDHEN and CDR2 is SYDVKM. Deletions cut 3 bases from V and 3 bases from J, with 26 bases between. The length of the CDR3 is 19 residues.

The chain links TRBV7-2 to TRBJ2-5; D might be TRBD1 or TRBD2, each matching 6 bases. V shed 2 bases and J shed 5 bases, with 15 bases lying between them. The germline V gene encodes CDR1 SGHTA and CDR2 FQGNSA. CDR3 length: 15 residues. CDR3 amino acids: CASSLLGGSGETQYF. The CDR3 DNA reads as TGTGCCAGCAGCTTATTAGGGGGTAGCGGTGAGACCCAGTACTTC.

V is TRBV6-2 or TRBV6-3 and J is TRBJ2-7; 7 bases fit TRBD1. Trimming removed 5 bases from V and 1 base from J; junction bases left unmatched: 2. Germline CDR1 and CDR2: MNHEY and SVGEGT. The CDR3 sequence is 13 residues long. In DNA form, the CDR3 reads TGTGCCAGCAGTGGGGACAGTTCCTACGAGCAGTACTTC. This gives the protein CASSGDSSYEQYF.

This clonotype was counted a single time. The rearrangement joins TRBV12-3 or TRBV12-4 to TRBJ1-1; the match to TRBD1 covers 9 bases. J was trimmed by 5 bases and V by 6 bases; bases with no gene match: 7. This CDR3 comprises 14 residues. The CDR3 region has the DNA TGTGCCAGCAGAGGTACAGGGGGCCAAACTGAAGCTTTCTTT. The encoded protein is CASRGTGGQTEAFF.